Below, 10 T cell receptor beta chains from the same sample are listed, as sequenced in a study of cytomegalovirus exposure and HLA in healthy donors. PCR used 60 Vbeta primers and 13 Jbeta primers. Assay: immunoSEQ multiplex PCR; the TCRdb copy retains only in-frame clones and omits some. Its clone listing holds over 200,000 clones. Source material: PBMCs. The receptors originated from a woman aged 30 to 39 in good health and CMV-seropositive.

The chain employs TRBV18 and TRBJ1-1; D is possibly TRBD1 (6 bases). CDR1 and CDR2 from the germline V gene are KGHSH and LQKENI. The length of the CDR3 is 13 residues. Trimming took off 4 bases at V and 7 bases at J, with 13 bases between the two ends. CDR3 in DNA: TGTGCCAGCTCACTTACCCGGACAGATGAAGCTTTCTTT. Amino acid sequence: CASSLTRTDEAFF. The whole variable domain, filled in from reference TRBV18 and TRBJ1-1, reads NAGVMQNPRHLVRRRGQEARLRCSPMKGHSHVYWYRQLPEEGLKFMVYLQKENIIDESGMPKERFSAEFPKEGPSILRIQQVVRGDSAAYFCASSLTRTDEAFFGQGTRLTVV.

V is TRBV7-2 and J is TRBJ2-7, with D maybe TRBD1 (6 bases). Looked up from germline, CDR1 is SGHTA and CDR2 is FQGNSA. The V gene lost 4 bases and the J gene lost 4 bases, with 8 bases spanning the gap. The CDR3 has 12 residues. The DNA of the CDR3 is TGTGCCAGCAGCTCTCAGGGGTACGAGCAGTACTTC. Its translation: CASSSQGYEQYF.

The chain combines TRBV5-1 with TRBJ1-4, with 8 bases matching TRBD1. V gave up 3 bases and J gave up 4 bases; unmatched junction bases: 5. The CDR3 contains 15 residues. CDR1 and CDR2 (germline): SGHRS, YFSETQ. CDR3: CASSSPGQGNEKLFF. The CDR3 region has the DNA TGCGCCAGCAGCTCCCCCGGACAGGGTAATGAAAAACTGTTTTTT.

J is TRBJ1-1 and V is TRBV28, with no clear D. The V gene's germline CDR1 is MDHEN and CDR2 SYDVKM. V lost 7 bases, J lost 7 bases, and 22 bases lay in between. The CDR3 runs 15 residues. The CDR3 loop is CASTVPQTRGSEAFF. The CDR3 nucleotides read TGTGCCAGCACTGTACCGCAAACCCGCGGGAGTGAAGCTTTCTTT.

This sequence joins TRBV18 and TRBJ2-1; TRBD1 matches at 9 bases. CDR1 is KGHSH and CDR2 is LQKENI in the germline V gene. Unmatched junction bases numbered 6, after V lost 5 bases and J lost 4 bases. The length of the CDR3 is 15 residues. Here the CDR3 reads CASSSGTGTYNEQFF. In nucleotides, the CDR3 is TGTGCCAGCTCATCCGGGACAGGGACTTACAATGAGCAGTTCTTC.

The chain has TRBV11-2 and TRBJ2-5; weak D call: TRBD1 (5 bases). Trimming cost V 1 base and J 1 base, with 13 bases left between them. Per germline, CDR1 SGHAT and CDR2 FQNNGV. This CDR3 region has 16 residues. This chain's CDR3 is CASSLGVTAGQETQYF. The CDR3 nucleotides read TGTGCCAGCAGCTTAGGCGTGACAGCAGGCCAAGAGACCCAGTACTTC.

The V gene is TRBV2, the J gene TRBJ1-3; D might be TRBD1 (5 bases). The CDR3 is made up of 16 amino acids. Trimming stripped 4 bases from V and 0 bases from J, with 13 bases between. Germline values: CDR1 SNHLY, CDR2 FYNNEI. The CDR3 sequence: CASSVSPGRSGNTIYF. The CDR3 bases are TGTGCCAGCAGTGTCTCGCCAGGGCGCTCTGGAAACACCATATATTTT.

The chain recombines TRBV11-2 with TRBJ2-1; 7 bases map to TRBD2. CDR3 length: 15 amino acids. The V segment lost 1 base and the J segment 4 bases; nucleotides outside the gene matches: 4. Germline CDR1 and CDR2: SGHAT and FQNNGV. The CDR3 reads CASSLGGAGYNEQFF. The CDR3, as DNA: TGTGCCAGCAGCTTAGGGGGAGCGGGATACAATGAGCAGTTCTTC.

The J gene is TRBJ2-1, the V gene TRBV7-9; 9 bases align to TRBD2. With 4 bases clipped from V and 3 bases from J, the junction kept 7 bases outside the gene matches. There are 16 residues in the CDR3. Germline V CDR1 and CDR2: SEHNR, FQNEAQ (reference sequence). The CDR3 spells CASSSPGRGGYNEQFF. CDR3 coding DNA: TGTGCCAGCAGCTCTCCGGGGCGGGGGGGCTACAATGAGCAGTTCTTC.

The chain employs TRBV27 and TRBJ2-1, with a tentative D call TRBD2 (6 bases). This CDR3 is 14 amino acids long. CDR1 MNHEY and CDR2 SMNVEV come from the germline V gene (reference sequence). V was clipped by 7 bases and J by 7 bases, with 17 bases between them. CDR3 in DNA: TGTGCCAGCAATCGGCGGGGCAGTGGGAATGAGCAGTTCTTC. Protein product: CASNRRGSGNEQFF.